The source of this T cell receptor beta chain is a study of breast tumors, draining lymph nodes, adjacent tissues. TCRdb used MiXCR to reprocess the multiplex PCR reads, holding one entry per CDR3 protein. Among around 110,000 distinct CDR3 sequences, around 30% were seen once, and the ten largest hold around 5.9%. The lymph nodes were axillary draining lymph nodes from breast cancer patients. Germline V gene data show CDR1 as SGHVS and CDR2 as FQNEAQ. The CDR3 extends over 19 amino acids. The V gene end was trimmed by 7 bases and the J gene end by 0 bases; junction bases not matched to a gene: 12. Input material: axillary lymph node tissue. This TCR derives from a female donor with breast cancer. Some clones in this sample may be carry-over from other donors' samples. The chain recombines TRBV7-8 with TRBJ2-1; 13 bases line up with TRBD2. CDR3 in amino acids: CASTRGGLAGLGSYNEQFF. As DNA, the CDR3 is TGTGCCAGCACCCGGGGGGGACTAGCGGGGCTGGGCTCCTACAATGAGCAGTTCTTC.